The text below deals with one T cell receptor (beta chain). This entry comes from a study of shared clonotypes between healthy human individuals. TCRdb keeps only in-frame clones here, not all; method: immunoSEQ multiplex PCR. The profile shows about 470,000 clones, about 85% of them singletons. Sequencing used PBMCs. This receptor was taken from a woman aged 35 to 49 in good health. Some clones in this sample may be carry-over from other donors' samples.

This CDR3 reads CASSPARGSYEQYF. As DNA, the CDR3 is TGCGCCAGCAGCCCAGCCAGGGGCTCCTACGAGCAGTACTTC. This chain joins TRBV4-1 and TRBJ2-7, with a weak D call TRBD1 (6 bases). Germline assignment: CDR1 MGHRA and CDR2 YSYEKL. Trimming removed 4 bases at V and 0 bases at J, with 10 bases between. This CDR3 region has 14 residues.